The 20 T cell receptor beta chains below come from one sample, sequenced in a study of human T cells and chemical hapten exposure. Someone pulled total RNA out of unfractionated whole blood. TCRdb re-called the 5' RACE reads through MiXCR, storing one row per CDR3 protein. The sample includes approximately 150,000 distinct CDR3 sequences, about 4% of them seen just once. The receptor set was obtained from a female donor in good health.

This clonotype was counted a few times. V is TRBV7-9 and J is TRBJ1-1; D not certain. V was cut by 3 bases and J by 0 bases, with 14 bases left in between. CDR3 length equals 16 residues. The germline gives CDR1 SEHNR, CDR2 FQNEAQ (reference sequence). CDR3 nucleotides: TGTGCCAGCAGCTTCTCCGGCACTGTGTTGAACACTGAAGCTTTCTTT. This gives the protein CASSFSGTVLNTEAFF.

This clonotype was picked up many times. The chain employs TRBV5-8 and TRBJ2-1; TRBD2 matches at 10 bases. Germline-derived CDR1 and CDR2 are SGHTS and YDEGEE. This CDR3 has 15 residues. Trimming took 3 bases from V and 6 from J; bases not matched to a gene: 6. The CDR3 is CASSSSGGAINEQFF. DNA of the CDR3: TGTGCCAGCAGCTCGAGCGGGGGGGCCATCAATGAGCAGTTCTTC.

The rearrangement links TRBV5-4 to TRBJ1-2; D gene ambiguous. Germline V lookup: CDR1 SGHNT, CDR2 YYREEE (reference sequence). Trimming left V 4 bases short and J 4 bases short, with 11 bases between. This CDR3 has 13 amino acids. The CDR3 protein is CASSPQTAYGYTF. CDR3 nucleotide sequence: TGTGCCAGCAGCCCACAGACCGCCTATGGCTACACCTTC.

The chain employs TRBV7-3 and TRBJ1-3; a weak D match, TRBD1 (5 bases). V dropped 0 bases and J dropped 3 bases, with 9 bases sitting between them. This CDR3 contains 15 residues. CDR1 SGHTA and CDR2 FQGTGA come from the germline V gene. The CDR3 reads CASSLTAGLGNTIYF. Here the CDR3 DNA reads TGTGCCAGCAGCTTAACTGCGGGGCTTGGAAACACCATATATTTT.

The chain links TRBV2 to TRBJ2-1; D is possibly TRBD2 (5 bases). Germline assignment: CDR1 SNHLY and CDR2 FYNNEI. The CDR3 is 13 amino acids. V was pared by 1 base and J by 10 bases, with 11 bases between. The DNA for the CDR3 is TGTGCCAGCAGTGAAGTCCGGGGTGTGGAGCAGTTCTTC. It codes for CASSEVRGVEQFF. Combining the CDR3 with reference TRBV2 and TRBJ2-1 gives the whole variable domain EPEVTQTPSHQVTQMGQEVILRCVPISNHLYFYWYRQILGQKVEFLVSFYNNEISEKSEIFDDQFSVERPDGSNFTLKIRSTKLEDSAMYFCASSEVRGVEQFFGPGTRLTVL.

The rearrangement links TRBV3-1 to TRBJ2-7, with D possibly matching TRBD2 (6 bases). CDR1 LGHDT and CDR2 YNNKEL come from the germline V gene (reference sequence). The CDR3 loop spans 13 amino acids. V was shortened by 1 base and J by 9 bases, with 13 bases between the two germline ends. The CDR3 here is CASSQAAGLLQYF. The CDR3 region has the DNA TGTGCCAGCAGCCAAGCGGCGGGGCTTCTGCAGTACTTC.

This clonotype was found a few times. The rearrangement links TRBV6-2 or TRBV6-3 to TRBJ2-5; D gene ambiguous. Germline V gene lookup returns CDR1 MNHEY and CDR2 SVGEGT. V was cut by 4 bases and J by 0 bases, with 6 bases left in between. The length of the CDR3 is 13 residues. In nucleotides, the CDR3 is TGTGCCAGCAGTTCCGCGAACCAAGAGACCCAGTACTTC. It translates to CASSSANQETQYF.

This clonotype was counted a few times. Its ends do not fully match the called genes, so a read error is possible. V is TRBV7-7 and J is TRBJ2-1; a possible D gene is TRBD1 (5 bases). CDR1 is SSHAT, CDR2 FNYEAQ, per germline (reference sequence). This CDR3 has 16 amino acids. The CDR3 loop is CASSPLDSVAYNEQFF. CDR3 sequence (DNA): TGTGCTAGCAGCCCGCTAGACAGTGTGGCCTACAATGAGCAGTTCTTC.

With respect to this clonotype: This clone may be a read error of a much larger clone one base away. The V and J genes are TRBV20-1 and TRBJ2-7, with D maybe TRBD1 (6 bases). The germline CDR1 and CDR2 sequences are DFQATT and SNEGSKA (reference sequence). Trimming pared 4 bases from V and 5 bases from J, leaving 15 bases between. The CDR3 consists of 13 residues. The CDR3 sequence: CSATQGSADEQYF. CDR3 in DNA: TGCAGTGCTACTCAGGGGTCCGCCGACGAGCAGTACTTC.

This clonotype was recorded many times. The chain recombines TRBV5-1 with TRBJ1-1; 8 bases are shared with TRBD1. The trim removed 3 bases at V and 9 bases at J, leaving 4 bases unmatched. Germline assignment: CDR1 SGHRS and CDR2 YFSETQ. CDR3 length equals 12 residues. The DNA of the CDR3 is TGCGCCAGCAGCTGGGGGACAGGCAAAGCTTTCTTT. This sequence encodes CASSWGTGKAFF.

This clonotype was picked up one time. A much larger clone is a single base away; this may be a read error. The V call is TRBV27, the J call TRBJ1-6; 8 bases fit TRBD1. The CDR3 runs 14 residues. The germline V gene encodes CDR1 MNHEY and CDR2 SMNVEV (reference sequence). The CDR3 DNA follows: TGTGCCAGCAGTATGGGACAGGCTAATTCACCCCTCAACTTT. The encoded protein is CASSMGQANSPLNF.

This clonotype has ten or more counts. The chain couples TRBV29-1 to TRBJ1-3; D is possibly TRBD1 (5 bases). V was pared by 5 bases and J by 1 base, with 9 bases between. Germline loops: CDR1 SQVTM, CDR2 ANQGSEA. The CDR3 length is 13 residues. DNA of the CDR3: TGCAGCGTTCGTCGGGGGTCTGGAAACACCATATATTTT. Translating it yields CSVRRGSGNTIYF.

This clonotype was observed many times. This chain uses TRBV10-3 with TRBJ2-2; D is uncertain. The V end lost 1 base, the J end lost 1 base, and 4 bases lay between the germline ends. The CDR3 spans 14 residues. Germline-derived CDR1 and CDR2 are ENHRY and SYGVKD. For the CDR3, the DNA is TGTGCCATCAGTGAGTTAGGGAACACCGGGGAGCTGTTTTTT. Protein product: CAISELGNTGELFF.

This clonotype was found a few times. The V call is TRBV9, the J call TRBJ2-7; no clear D gene. This CDR3 has 14 residues. Trimming removed 4 bases at V and 7 bases at J, with 18 bases between. Germline CDR1 and CDR2: SGDLS and YYNGEE. CDR3: CASSTTTQSREQYF. CDR3 in DNA: TGTGCCAGCAGCACCACGACGCAGTCGCGTGAGCAGTACTTC.

This clonotype was observed at least ten times. The chain recombines TRBV29-1 with TRBJ2-5; 9 bases agree with TRBD1. V trimming: 6 bases; J trimming: 5 bases; junction bases outside the gene matches: 10. The CDR3 totals 14 residues. Germline-derived CDR1 and CDR2 are SQVTM and ANQGSEA. CDR3 residues: CSVNTGGRGETQYF. The CDR3 DNA reads TGCAGCGTAAATACAGGGGGCAGGGGGGAGACCCAGTACTTC.

This clonotype was counted many times. The rearrangement joins TRBV3-1 to TRBJ2-4; D might be TRBD1 (6 bases). CDR1 is LGHDT, CDR2 YNNKEL, per germline (reference sequence). V lost 5 bases to trimming and J lost 0 bases, with 8 bases between them. The CDR3 runs 14 residues. The CDR3 DNA follows: TGTGCCAGCAGCTGGACAGAAGCCAAAAACATTCAGTACTTC. Amino acid sequence: CASSWTEAKNIQYF. Together with reference TRBV3-1 and TRBJ2-4, the CDR3 gives the full variable domain: DTAVSQTPKYLVTQMGNDKSIKCEQNLGHDTMYWYKQDSKKFLKIMFSYNNKELIINETVPNRFSPKSPDKAHLNLHINSLELGDSAVYFCASSWTEAKNIQYFGAGTRLSVL.

Points on this clonotype: With a much larger clone just one base away, this may be a read error. The chain carries TRBV5-5 and TRBJ2-7; 11 bases are a match to TRBD1. Per germline, CDR1 SGHKS and CDR2 YYEKEE (reference sequence). The trim removed 3 bases at V and 5 bases at J, leaving 7 bases unmatched. CDR3 length: 15 amino acids. The chain's CDR3 is CASSSGQGAGDEQYF. The CDR3 coding sequence is TGTGCCAGCAGCTCCGGACAGGGGGCAGGGGACGAGCAGTACTTC.

This clonotype appeared many times. The chain couples TRBV9 to TRBJ2-2; D is undetermined. The CDR3 totals 15 residues. Germline CDR1 SGDLS, CDR2 YYNGEE. Trimming pared 1 base from V and 2 bases from J, leaving 9 bases between. The CDR3, as DNA: TGTGCCAGCAGCGTACAGTCTACAAACACCGGGGAGCTGTTTTTT. Amino acids: CASSVQSTNTGELFF.

Ten or more counts support this clonotype. At one end the junction does not follow the germline gene, possibly because of a read error. The J gene is TRBJ2-3, the V gene TRBV7-7, with 10 bases identical to TRBD2. CDR1 SSHAT and CDR2 FNYEAQ come from the germline V gene (reference sequence). The CDR3 has 14 residues. Written as DNA, the CDR3 is TGTGCTAGCAGCCCAGGGACTAGCGCCAATACGCAGTATTTT. Translating it yields CASSPGTSANTQYF.

This clonotype appeared many times. The J gene is TRBJ1-5, the V gene TRBV7-2; perhaps TRBD1 as D (5 bases). There are 14 residues in the CDR3. Trimming took 5 bases from V and 4 from J, leaving 12 bases between them. Germline V gene sequence: CDR1 SGHTA, CDR2 FQGNSA. As DNA, the CDR3 is TGTGCCAGCAGCCCCGGCAGGGATAATCAGCCCCAGCATTTT. Amino acids: CASSPGRDNQPQHF.